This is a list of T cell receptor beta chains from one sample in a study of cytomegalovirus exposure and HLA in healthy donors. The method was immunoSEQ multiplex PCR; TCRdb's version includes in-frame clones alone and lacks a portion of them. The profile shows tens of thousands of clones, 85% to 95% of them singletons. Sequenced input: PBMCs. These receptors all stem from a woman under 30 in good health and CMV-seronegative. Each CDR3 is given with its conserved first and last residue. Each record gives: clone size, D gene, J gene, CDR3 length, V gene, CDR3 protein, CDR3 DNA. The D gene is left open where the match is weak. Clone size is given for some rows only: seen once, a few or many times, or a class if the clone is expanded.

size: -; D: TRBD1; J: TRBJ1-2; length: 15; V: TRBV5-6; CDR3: CASSRDRGRAYGYTF; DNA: TGTGCCAGCAGCAGGGACAGGGGGCGCGCCTATGGCTACACCTTC
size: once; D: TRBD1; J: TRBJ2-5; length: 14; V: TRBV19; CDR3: CASSIQGAKETQYF; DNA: TGTGCCAGTAGTATTCAGGGGGCGAAAGAGACCCAGTACTTC
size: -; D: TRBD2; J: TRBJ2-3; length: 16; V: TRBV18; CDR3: CASSPRAGGSTDTQYF; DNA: TGTGCCAGCTCACCACGCGCGGGGGGATCCACAGATACGCAGTATTTT
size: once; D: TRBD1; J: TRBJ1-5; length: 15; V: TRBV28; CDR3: CASTPSGTGDQPQHF; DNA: TGTGCCAGCACCCCCTCCGGGACAGGGGATCAGCCCCAGCATTTT
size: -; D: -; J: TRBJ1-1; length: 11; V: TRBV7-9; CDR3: CAGSRGTEAFF; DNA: TGTGCCGGATCGAGGGGGACTGAAGCTTTCTTT
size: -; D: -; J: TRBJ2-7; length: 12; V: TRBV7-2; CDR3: CASSLSSYEQYF; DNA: TGTGCCAGCAGCCTCAGCTCCTACGAGCAGTACTTC
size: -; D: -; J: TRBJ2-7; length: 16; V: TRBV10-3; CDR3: CAISEFIYGQSYEQYF; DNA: TGTGCCATCAGTGAGTTCATATATGGACAGTCCTACGAGCAGTACTTC
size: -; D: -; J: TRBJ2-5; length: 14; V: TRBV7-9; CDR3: CASSLGSGEETQYF; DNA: TGTGCCAGCAGCTTAGGGTCAGGGGAGGAGACCCAGTACTTC
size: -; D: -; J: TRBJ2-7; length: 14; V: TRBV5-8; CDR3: CATSPHAGFYEQYF; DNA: TGTGCCACTTCGCCCCACGCGGGGTTCTACGAGCAGTACTTC
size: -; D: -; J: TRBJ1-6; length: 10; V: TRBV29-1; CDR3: CRADNSPLHF; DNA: TGCAGGGCTGATAATTCACCCCTCCACTTT
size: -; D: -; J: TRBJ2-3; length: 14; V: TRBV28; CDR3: CASFTLRSTDTQYF; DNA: TGTGCCAGCTTCACTCTCCGATCCACAGATACGCAGTATTTT
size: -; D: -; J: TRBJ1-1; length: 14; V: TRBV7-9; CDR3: CASSFTGRPPEAFF; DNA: TGTGCCAGCAGCTTCACAGGGCGGCCCCCTGAAGCTTTCTTT
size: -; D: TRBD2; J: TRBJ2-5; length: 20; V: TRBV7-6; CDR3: CASSQQPPGLAGGPLETQYF; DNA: TGTGCCAGCAGCCAACAACCGCCGGGACTAGCGGGGGGGCCTTTGGAGACCCAGTACTTC
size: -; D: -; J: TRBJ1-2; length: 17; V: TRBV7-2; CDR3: CASSPQAPRGGNYGYTF; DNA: TGTGCCAGCAGCCCCCAGGCCCCGAGGGGGGGAAACTATGGCTACACCTTC
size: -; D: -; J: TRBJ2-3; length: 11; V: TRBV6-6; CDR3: CASSGGDTQYF; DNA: TGTGCCAGCAGTGGGGGGGATACGCAGTATTTT
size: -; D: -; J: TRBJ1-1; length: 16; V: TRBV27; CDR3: CASSSRETVGGTEAFF; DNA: TGTGCCAGCAGTTCCAGGGAAACCGTCGGGGGCACTGAAGCTTTCTTT
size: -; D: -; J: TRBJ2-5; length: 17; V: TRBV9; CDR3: CASSVSPSTWGGETQYF; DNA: TGTGCCAGCAGCGTATCCCCCTCGACTTGGGGAGGAGAGACCCAGTACTTC
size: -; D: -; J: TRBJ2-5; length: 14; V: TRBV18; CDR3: CASSPGTIRETQYF; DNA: TGTGCCAGCTCACCTGGGACAATTCGGGAGACCCAGTACTTC
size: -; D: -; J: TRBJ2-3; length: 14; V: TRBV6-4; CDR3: CASSDLGDTDTQYF; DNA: TGTGCCAGCAGTGACCTAGGGGACACAGATACGCAGTATTTT
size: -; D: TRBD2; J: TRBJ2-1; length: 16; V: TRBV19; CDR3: CASSGRGLAGHNEQFF; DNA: TGTGCCAGTAGTGGCCGGGGACTAGCGGGGCACAATGAGCAGTTCTTC
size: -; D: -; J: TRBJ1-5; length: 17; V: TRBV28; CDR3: CASSLSRVGVRNQPQHF; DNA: TGTGCCAGCAGTTTATCCAGGGTAGGGGTTCGCAATCAGCCCCAGCATTTT
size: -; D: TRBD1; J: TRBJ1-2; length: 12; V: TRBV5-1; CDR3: CASSMDRDGYTF; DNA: TGCGCCAGCAGCATGGACAGGGATGGCTACACCTTC
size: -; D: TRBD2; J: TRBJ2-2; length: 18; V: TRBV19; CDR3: CASSPPGTSGINTGELFF; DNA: TGTGCCAGTAGTCCTCCCGGGACTAGCGGGATTAACACCGGGGAGCTGTTTTTT
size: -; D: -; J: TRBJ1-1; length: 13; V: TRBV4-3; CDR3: CASSLEHRAEAFF; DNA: TGCGCCAGCAGCCTGGAACACAGGGCTGAAGCTTTCTTT
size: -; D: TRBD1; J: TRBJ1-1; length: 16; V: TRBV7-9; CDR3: CASSLAGTGRETEAFF; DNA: TGTGCCAGCAGCTTAGCGGGGACAGGGCGAGAGACTGAAGCTTTCTTT
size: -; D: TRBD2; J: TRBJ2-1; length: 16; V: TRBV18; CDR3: CASSPMPSGSGNEQFF; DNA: TGTGCCAGCTCACCAATGCCTAGCGGGAGTGGCAATGAGCAGTTCTTC
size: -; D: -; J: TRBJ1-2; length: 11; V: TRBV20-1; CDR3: CSAFDRFGYTF; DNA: TGCAGTGCTTTCGACAGGTTCGGCTACACCTTC
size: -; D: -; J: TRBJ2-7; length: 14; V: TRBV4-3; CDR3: CASSQEARDYEQYF; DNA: TGCGCCAGCAGCCAAGAAGCCAGGGACTACGAGCAGTACTTC
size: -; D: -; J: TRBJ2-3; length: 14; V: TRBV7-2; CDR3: CASSSRLPTDTQYF; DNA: TGTGCCAGCAGCTCCCGACTCCCCACAGATACGCAGTATTTT
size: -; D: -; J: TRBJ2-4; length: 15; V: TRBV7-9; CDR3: CASSPDRLAKNIQYF; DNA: TGTGCCAGCAGCCCGGACAGACTAGCCAAAAACATTCAGTACTTC
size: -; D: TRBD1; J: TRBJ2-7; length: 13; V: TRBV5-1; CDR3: CASSVGQGPEQYF; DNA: TGCGCCAGCAGCGTGGGACAGGGACCCGAGCAGTACTTC
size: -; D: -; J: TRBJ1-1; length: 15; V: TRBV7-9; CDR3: CASSSTGIRNTEAFF; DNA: TGTGCCAGCAGCTCAACAGGGATTAGGAACACTGAAGCTTTCTTT
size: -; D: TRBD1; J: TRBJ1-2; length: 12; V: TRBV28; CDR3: CASSPYRGGYTF; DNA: TGTGCCAGCAGTCCGTACAGGGGTGGCTACACCTTC
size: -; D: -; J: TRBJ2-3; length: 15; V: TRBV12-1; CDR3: CASSSGRDLTDTQYF; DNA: TGTGCCAGCAGTAGCGGGAGGGATCTCACAGATACGCAGTATTTT
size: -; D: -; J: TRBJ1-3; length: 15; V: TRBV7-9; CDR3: CASSSSRSSGNTIYF; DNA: TGTGCCAGCAGCTCATCGAGGAGCTCTGGAAACACCATATATTTT
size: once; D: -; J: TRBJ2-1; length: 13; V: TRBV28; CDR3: CASSRTAPGEQFF; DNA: TGTGCCAGCTCTAGGACTGCTCCGGGTGAGCAGTTCTTC
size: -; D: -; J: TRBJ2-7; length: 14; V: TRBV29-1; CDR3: CSVGSLTISYEQYF; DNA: TGCAGCGTTGGTTCACTGACAATTTCCTACGAGCAGTACTTC
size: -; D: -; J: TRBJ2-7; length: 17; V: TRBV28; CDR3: CASSGDSRRRSSYEQYF; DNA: TGTGCCAGCAGCGGGGATTCGAGACGGAGGAGCTCCTACGAGCAGTACTTC
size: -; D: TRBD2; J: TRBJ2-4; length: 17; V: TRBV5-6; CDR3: CASSWGLAGAPKNIQYF; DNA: TGTGCCAGCAGTTGGGGACTAGCGGGAGCCCCCAAAAACATTCAGTACTTC
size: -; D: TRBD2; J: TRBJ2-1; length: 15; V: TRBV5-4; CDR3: CASSLGGSSYNEQFF; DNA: TGTGCCAGCAGCTTGGGCGGGAGCTCCTACAATGAGCAGTTCTTC
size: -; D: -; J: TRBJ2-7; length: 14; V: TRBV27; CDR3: CASREEQGRYEQYF; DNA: TGTGCCAGCAGGGAGGAACAGGGACGCTACGAGCAGTACTTC
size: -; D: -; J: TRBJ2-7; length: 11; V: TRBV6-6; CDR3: CASSYSRGQYF; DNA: TGTGCCAGCAGTTACTCCCGGGGGCAGTACTTC
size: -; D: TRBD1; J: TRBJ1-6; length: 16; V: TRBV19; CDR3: CASASGDRTYNSPLHF; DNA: TGTGCCAGTGCCTCCGGGGACAGAACATATAATTCACCCCTCCACTTT
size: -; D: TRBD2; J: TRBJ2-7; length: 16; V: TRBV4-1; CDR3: CASSHTPTSGSYEQYF; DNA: TGCGCCAGCAGCCACACTCCGACTAGCGGCTCCTACGAGCAGTACTTC
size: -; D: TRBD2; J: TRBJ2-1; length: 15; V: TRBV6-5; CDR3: CASSSGTSGSAEQFF; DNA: TGTGCCAGCAGCTCCGGGACTAGCGGATCAGCGGAGCAGTTCTTC